Sequencing of this T cell receptor beta chain was carried out in a study of lymphopenia after photon versus proton radiotherapy. Study-wide points: Proton therapy kept repertoires fairly stable, unlike photons, which gained effector/memory cells. Oligoclonal CD8+ Temra expansion after nadir drove photon patients' diversity drop. Only patients who died were analyzed for survival; proton advantage is unproven. Larger post-nadir TCR diversity loss correlated inversely with survival in deceased patients.

With regard to this clone: Its antigen is currently unknown.

Trimming took off 5 bases at V and 0 bases at J, with 11 bases between the two ends. The CDR3 runs to 15 residues. Germline V gene data show CDR1 as MNHEY and CDR2 as SVGAGI. Using immunoSEQ multiplex PCR, the repertoire was profiled, and TCRdb retains in-frame clones only, with some absent. The profile shows tens of thousands of clones, around 87% of them singletons. The receptor comes from a man older than 75 with esophageal cancer. The sample here was peripheral blood, taken from a patient treated with proton-based radiotherapy. The chain employs TRBV6-5 and TRBJ2-1, with D uncertain. This chain's CDR3 is CASSARSSSYNEQFF. The CDR3, as DNA: TGTGCCAGCAGTGCTCGAAGTAGCTCCTACAATGAGCAGTTCTTC.